The present T cell receptor beta chain was sequenced within a study of shared clonotypes between healthy human individuals. Study conclusions and caveats: Expectations were that clonotype sharing among donors would be affected by sequencing depth. Around 5% was the fraction of naive CD4 clonotypes found shared across a few donors.

Turning to this clone: Its antigen is undetermined.

It was at deep level that the assay was run. Every subset had its genomic DNA shared out evenly among several immunoSEQ plates. Generated by immunoSEQ multiplex PCR, the TCRdb table keeps only in-frame clones and is missing some. The sample lists 550,000 to 750,000 clones, roughly 95% occurring once. This CDR3 comprises 16 residues. In germline, CDR1 is MNHNY, CDR2 SVGAGI (reference sequence). V dropped 0 bases and J dropped 5; count of bases not matched to a gene: 8. Naive CD8 cells lacked CD45RO and underwent positive selection for CCR7, leaving out terminally differentiated effector memory CD45RA+ cells.

The chain has TRBV6-6 and TRBJ2-5, with 8 bases fitting TRBD1. The sequence was collected from a woman younger than 45 in good health. The sample comprised naive CD8+ T cells sorted from blood. For the CDR3, the DNA is TGTGCCAGCAGTTACTCCCCCCAGGGGGCGTGGGAGACCCAGTACTTC. This gives the protein CASSYSPQGAWETQYF.